This T cell receptor beta chain was captured by sequencing in a study of control samples from healthy donors and cancer patients. This clone came up a few times. Libraries were prepared by immunoSEQ multiplex PCR; TCRdb keeps only in-frame clonotypes and omits some of them. This sample yields 350,000 to 450,000 clones, of which about nine tenths are seen a single time; about 6.3% belongs to the top ten. Trimming pared 5 bases from V and 11 bases from J, leaving 13 bases between. Germline V lookup: CDR1 SGHAT, CDR2 FQNNGV. CDR3 length: 11 amino acids. Specimen: PBMCs. The origin of this receptor is a man between 35 and 55 years old with head and neck cancer. The chain employs TRBV11-2 and TRBJ2-7, with D unclear. CDR3: CASSQWTLKYF. For the CDR3, the DNA is TGTGCCAGCAGCCAATGGACGTTGAAGTACTTC.